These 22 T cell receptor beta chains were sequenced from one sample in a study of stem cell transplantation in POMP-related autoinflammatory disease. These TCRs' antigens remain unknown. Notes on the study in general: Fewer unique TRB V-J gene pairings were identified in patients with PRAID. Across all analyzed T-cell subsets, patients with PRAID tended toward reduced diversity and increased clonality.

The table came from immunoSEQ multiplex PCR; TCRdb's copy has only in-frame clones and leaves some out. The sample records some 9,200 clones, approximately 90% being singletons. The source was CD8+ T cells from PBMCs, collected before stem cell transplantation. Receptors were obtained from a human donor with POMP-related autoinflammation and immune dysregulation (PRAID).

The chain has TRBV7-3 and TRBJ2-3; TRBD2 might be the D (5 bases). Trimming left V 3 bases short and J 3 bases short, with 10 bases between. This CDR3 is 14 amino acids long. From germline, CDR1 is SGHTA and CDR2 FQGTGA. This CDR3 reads CASSLGGYTDTQYF. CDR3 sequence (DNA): TGTGCCAGCAGCTTGGGCGGGTATACAGATACGCAGTATTTT.

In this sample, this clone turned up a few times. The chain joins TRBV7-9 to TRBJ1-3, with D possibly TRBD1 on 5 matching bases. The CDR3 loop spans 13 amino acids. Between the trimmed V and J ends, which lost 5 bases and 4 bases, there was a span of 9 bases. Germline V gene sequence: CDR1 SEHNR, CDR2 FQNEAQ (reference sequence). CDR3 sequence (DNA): TGTGCCAGCAGCCCAGGGTTAGGAAACACCATATATTTT. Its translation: CASSPGLGNTIYF.

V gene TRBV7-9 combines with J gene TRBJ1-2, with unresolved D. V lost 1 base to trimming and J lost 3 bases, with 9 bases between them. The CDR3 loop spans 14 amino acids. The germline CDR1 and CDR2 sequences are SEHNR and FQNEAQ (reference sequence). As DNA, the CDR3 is TGTGCCAGCAGCTTAGAAGGCAGCCACTATGGCTACACCTTC. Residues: CASSLEGSHYGYTF.

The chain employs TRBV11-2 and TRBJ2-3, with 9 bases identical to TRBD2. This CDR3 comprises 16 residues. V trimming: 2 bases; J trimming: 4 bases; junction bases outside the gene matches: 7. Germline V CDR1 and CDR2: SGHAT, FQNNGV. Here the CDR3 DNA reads TGTGCCAGCAGCTTATGGGCGGGGGGGCTGGCAGATACGCAGTATTTT. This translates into CASSLWAGGLADTQYF.

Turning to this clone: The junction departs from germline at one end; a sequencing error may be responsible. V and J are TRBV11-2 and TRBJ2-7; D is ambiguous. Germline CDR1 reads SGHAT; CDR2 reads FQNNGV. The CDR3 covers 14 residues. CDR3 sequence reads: CASSLVRSSGQQDF. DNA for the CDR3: TGTGCCAGCAGCTTAGTCCGGTCTTCCGGCCAGCAGGACTTC.

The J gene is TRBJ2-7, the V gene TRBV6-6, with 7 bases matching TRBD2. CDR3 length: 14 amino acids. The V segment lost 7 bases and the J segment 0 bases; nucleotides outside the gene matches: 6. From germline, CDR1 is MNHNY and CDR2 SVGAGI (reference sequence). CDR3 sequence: CASTQSSGSYEQYF. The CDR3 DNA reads TGTGCCAGCACCCAATCTAGCGGCTCCTACGAGCAGTACTTC.

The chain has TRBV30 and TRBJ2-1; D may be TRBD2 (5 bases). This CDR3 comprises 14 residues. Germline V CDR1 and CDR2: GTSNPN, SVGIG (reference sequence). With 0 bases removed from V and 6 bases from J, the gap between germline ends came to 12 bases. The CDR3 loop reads CAWSVRTPGNEQFF. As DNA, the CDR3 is TGTGCCTGGAGTGTGCGGACTCCGGGCAATGAGCAGTTCTTC.

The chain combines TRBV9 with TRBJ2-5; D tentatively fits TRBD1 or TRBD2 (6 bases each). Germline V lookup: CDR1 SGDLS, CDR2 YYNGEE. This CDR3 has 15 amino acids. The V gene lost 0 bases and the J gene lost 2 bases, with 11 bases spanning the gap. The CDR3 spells CASSVEGGLQETQYF. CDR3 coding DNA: TGTGCCAGCAGCGTAGAGGGGGGATTACAAGAGACCCAGTACTTC.

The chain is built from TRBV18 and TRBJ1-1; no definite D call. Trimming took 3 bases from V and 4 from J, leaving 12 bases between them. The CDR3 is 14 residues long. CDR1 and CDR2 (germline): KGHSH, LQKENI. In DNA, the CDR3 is TGTGCCAGCTCACCCGCGGCGGTCGGCACTGAAGCTTTCTTT. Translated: CASSPAAVGTEAFF.

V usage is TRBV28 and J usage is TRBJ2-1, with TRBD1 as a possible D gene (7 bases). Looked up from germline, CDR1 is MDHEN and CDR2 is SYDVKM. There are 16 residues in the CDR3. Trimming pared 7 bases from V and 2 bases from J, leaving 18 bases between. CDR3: CASTPSGGITYNEQFF. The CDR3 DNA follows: TGTGCCAGCACCCCGTCAGGGGGGATAACCTACAATGAGCAGTTCTTC. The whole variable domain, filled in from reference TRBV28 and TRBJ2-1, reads DVKVTQSSRYLVKRTGEKVFLECVQDMDHENMFWYRQDPGLGLRLIYFSYDVKMKEKGDIPEGYSVSREKKERFSLILESASTNQTSMYLCASTPSGGITYNEQFFGPGTRLTVL.

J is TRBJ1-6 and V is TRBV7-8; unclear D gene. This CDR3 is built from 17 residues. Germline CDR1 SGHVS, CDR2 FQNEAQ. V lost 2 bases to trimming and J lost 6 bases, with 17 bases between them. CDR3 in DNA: TGTGCCAGCAGCTTACCTTTTACCGGGCCCCTTAATTCACCCCTCCACTTT. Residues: CASSLPFTGPLNSPLHF.

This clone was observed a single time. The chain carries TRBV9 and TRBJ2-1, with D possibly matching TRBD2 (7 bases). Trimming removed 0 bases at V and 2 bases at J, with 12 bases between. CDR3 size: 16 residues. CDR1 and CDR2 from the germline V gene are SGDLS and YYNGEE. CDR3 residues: CASSVEGGVAYNEQFF. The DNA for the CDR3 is TGTGCCAGCAGCGTAGAAGGGGGGGTTGCCTACAATGAGCAGTTCTTC.

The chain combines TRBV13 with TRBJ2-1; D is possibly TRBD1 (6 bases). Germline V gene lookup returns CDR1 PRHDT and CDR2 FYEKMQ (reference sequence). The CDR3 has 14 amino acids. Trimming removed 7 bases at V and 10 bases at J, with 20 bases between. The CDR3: CASTTQTGVMEQFF. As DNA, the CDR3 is TGTGCCAGCACGACTCAGACAGGAGTAATGGAGCAGTTCTTC.

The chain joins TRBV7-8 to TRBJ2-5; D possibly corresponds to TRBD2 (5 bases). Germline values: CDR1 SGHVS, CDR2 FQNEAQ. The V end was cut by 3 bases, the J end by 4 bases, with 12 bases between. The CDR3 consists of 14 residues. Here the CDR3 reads CASSFPGGGETQYF. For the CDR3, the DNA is TGTGCCAGCAGCTTCCCCGGAGGAGGAGAGACCCAGTACTTC.

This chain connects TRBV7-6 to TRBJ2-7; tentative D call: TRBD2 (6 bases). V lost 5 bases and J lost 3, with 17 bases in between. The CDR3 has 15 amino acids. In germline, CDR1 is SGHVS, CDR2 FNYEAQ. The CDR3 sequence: CASSRSAGNIYEQYF. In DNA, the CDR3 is TGTGCCAGCAGCCGATCGGCGGGGAATATCTACGAGCAGTACTTC.

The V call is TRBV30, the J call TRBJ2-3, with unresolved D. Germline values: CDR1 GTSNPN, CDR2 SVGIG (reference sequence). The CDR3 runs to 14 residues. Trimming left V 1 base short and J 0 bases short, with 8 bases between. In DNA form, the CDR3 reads TGTGCCTGGAGTGCCGGTACTAGCACAGATACGCAGTATTTT. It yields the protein CAWSAGTSTDTQYF.

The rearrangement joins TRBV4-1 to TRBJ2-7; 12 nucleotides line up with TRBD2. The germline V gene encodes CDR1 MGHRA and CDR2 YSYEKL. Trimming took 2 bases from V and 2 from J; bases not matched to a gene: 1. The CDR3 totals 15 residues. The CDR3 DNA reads TGCGCCAGCAGCCAAAGGACTAGCGGGACCTACGAGCAGTACTTC. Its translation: CASSQRTSGTYEQYF.

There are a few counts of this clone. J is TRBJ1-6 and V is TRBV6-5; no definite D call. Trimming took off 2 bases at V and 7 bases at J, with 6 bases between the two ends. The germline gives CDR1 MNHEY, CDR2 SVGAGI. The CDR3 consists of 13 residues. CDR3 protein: CASSYGPNSPLHF. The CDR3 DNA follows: TGTGCCAGCAGTTACGGGCCAAATTCACCCCTCCACTTT.

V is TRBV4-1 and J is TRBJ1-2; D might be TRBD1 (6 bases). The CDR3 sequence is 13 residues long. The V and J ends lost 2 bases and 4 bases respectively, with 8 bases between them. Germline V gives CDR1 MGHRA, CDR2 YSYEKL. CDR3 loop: CASSQLGGYGYTF. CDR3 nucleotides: TGCGCCAGCAGCCAATTAGGGGGCTATGGCTACACCTTC.

CDR3 sequence reads: CASTGVMNTEAFF. In DNA, the CDR3 is TGCGCCAGCACAGGGGTTATGAACACTGAAGCTTTCTTT. The chain carries TRBV5-1 and TRBJ1-1, with a possible D match to TRBD1 (6 bases). V lost 6 bases and J lost 0, with 9 bases in between. This CDR3 spans 13 amino acids. Germline lookup yields CDR1 SGHRS and CDR2 YFSETQ. The entire variable domain, with the rest obtained from reference TRBV5-1 and TRBJ1-1, is as follows: KAGVTQTPRYLIKTRGQQVTLSCSPISGHRSVSWYQQTPGQGLQFLFEYFSETQRNKGNFPGRFSGRQFSNSRSEMNVSTLELGDSALYLCASTGVMNTEAFFGQGTRLTVV.

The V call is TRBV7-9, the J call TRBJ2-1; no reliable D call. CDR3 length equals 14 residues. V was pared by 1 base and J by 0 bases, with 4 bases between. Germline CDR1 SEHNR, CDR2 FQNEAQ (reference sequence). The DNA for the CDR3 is TGTGCCAGCAGCTTAGTCAGCTCCTACAATGAGCAGTTCTTC. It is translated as CASSLVSSYNEQFF.

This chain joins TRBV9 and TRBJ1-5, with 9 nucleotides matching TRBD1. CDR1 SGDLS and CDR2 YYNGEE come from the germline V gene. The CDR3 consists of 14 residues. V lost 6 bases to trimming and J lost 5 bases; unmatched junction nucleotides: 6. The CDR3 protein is CASTRTGDDQPQHF. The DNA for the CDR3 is TGTGCCAGCACCCGGACAGGGGATGATCAGCCCCAGCATTTT. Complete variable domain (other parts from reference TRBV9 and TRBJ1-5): DSGVTQTPKHLITATGQRVTLRCSPRSGDLSVYWYQQSLDQGLQFLIQYYNGEERAKGNILERFSAQQFPDLHSELNLSSLELGDSALYFCASTRTGDDQPQHFGDGTRLSIL.